A single sample gave rise to the 10 T cell receptor beta chains below, sequenced in a study of T cells in Graves' hyperthyroidism and ophthalmopathy. Amplification targeted TCR beta CDR3 regions from RNA transcripts. With the HTBI primer set, the TCR CDR3 went through a first round of RT-PCR. TCRdb re-derived calls from the multiplex PCR reads in MiXCR, one entry per CDR3 protein. The sample consists of about 740,000 distinct CDR3 sequences, around 15% of them appearing once. The sequenced material came from blood. The receptors stem from a woman between 18 and 29 years old with Graves' hyperthyroidism.

This clonotype turned up a few times. The genes are TRBV11-3 and TRBJ2-3; the D gene is possibly TRBD2 (6 bases). This CDR3 is built from 20 residues. Germline-derived CDR1 and CDR2 are SGHNT and YENEEA. With 0 bases removed from V and 1 base from J, the gap between germline ends came to 23 bases. The CDR3 DNA reads TGTGCCAGCAGCTTAGATTCCTGGAGGGATGAGGTCGAGGGCACAGATACGCAGTATTTT. It translates to CASSLDSWRDEVEGTDTQYF.

This clonotype was recorded many times. The chain links TRBV12-3 or TRBV12-4 to TRBJ2-1; TRBD1 agrees at 7 bases. This CDR3 spans 16 amino acids. V gave up 5 bases and J gave up 1 base; unmatched junction bases: 8. CDR3 in amino acids: CASSTRGGRSYNEQFF. CDR3 nucleotide sequence: TGTGCCAGCAGTACGCGAGGGGGCCGTTCCTACAATGAGCAGTTCTTC.

There are many counts of this clonotype. The gene calls are TRBV3-1 and TRBJ2-7; D gene ambiguous. The germline V and J ends were trimmed by 1 base and 6 bases, with 10 bases remaining between them. The CDR3 has 13 amino acids. Germline CDR1 LGHDT, CDR2 YNNKEL (reference sequence). CDR3 in amino acids: CASSQVVRGEQYF. As DNA, the CDR3 is TGTGCCAGCAGCCAAGTAGTCCGTGGCGAGCAGTACTTC.

The sample holds many counts of this clonotype. V and J are TRBV13 and TRBJ1-6, with 10 bases identical to TRBD1. The CDR3 covers 15 residues. CDR1 and CDR2 (germline): PRHDT, FYEKMQ (reference sequence). V gave up 5 bases and J gave up 9 bases; unmatched junction bases: 7. DNA of the CDR3: TGTGCCAGCAGCAAAGCGACAGGGGGCGGTTCACCCCTCCACTTT. Protein sequence: CASSKATGGGSPLHF.

This sequence joins TRBV27 and TRBJ2-7, with 9 bases aligning to TRBD2. CDR1 MNHEY and CDR2 SMNVEV come from the germline V gene (reference sequence). The CDR3 is 15 amino acids. V lost 3 bases, J lost 4 bases, and 7 bases stayed unmatched. CDR3 DNA: TGTGCCAGCAGTTTTTTTAGCGGGAGAGCGTACGAGCAGTACTTC. This gives the protein CASSFFSGRAYEQYF.

In this sample, this clonotype turned up many times. V and J are TRBV6-1 and TRBJ2-1; no firm D call. Germline V gene data show CDR1 as MNHNS and CDR2 as SASEGT. The ends were cut back, 6 bases at V and 9 bases at J, with 12 bases in the middle. There are 12 residues in the CDR3. This CDR3 reads CASSYPGGEQFF. CDR3 bases: TGTGCCAGCAGCTACCCGGGTGGTGAGCAGTTCTTC.

The CDR3 DNA reads as TGTGCCACCAGCGGCGGGAGAACAGATACGCAGTATTTT. The encoded protein is CATSGGRTDTQYF. This chain uses TRBV15 with TRBJ2-3, with 7 bases lining up with TRBD2. The junction had 2 bases not matched to a gene; V was cut back by 5 bases and J by 3 bases. The CDR3 contains 13 residues. Germline-derived CDR1 and CDR2 are LNHNV and YYDKDF (reference sequence). Filled out from reference TRBV15 and TRBJ2-3, the complete variable domain reads DAMVIQNPRYQVTQFGKPVTLSCSQTLNHNVMYWYQQKSSQAPKLLFHYYDKDFNNEADTPDNFQSRRPNTSFCFLDIRSPGLGDTAMYLCATSGGRTDTQYFGPGTRLTVL.

This clonotype was counted many times. The chain couples TRBV20-1 to TRBJ2-7; 12 bases are a match to TRBD2. Germline V gene data show CDR1 as DFQATT and CDR2 as SNEGSKA (reference sequence). V lost 3 bases to trimming and J lost 4 bases; unmatched junction nucleotides: 16. The CDR3 totals 18 residues. The CDR3 reads CSASSGGPGLAGMYEQYF. Here the CDR3 DNA reads TGCAGTGCTAGTTCAGGGGGCCCAGGACTAGCGGGAATGTACGAGCAGTACTTC.

This clonotype has ten or more counts. The J gene is TRBJ2-1, the V gene TRBV30; 9 bases are shared with TRBD2. The CDR3 has 15 residues. The V and J ends lost 0 bases and 6 bases, in that order; junction bases with no gene match: 6. CDR1 GTSNPN and CDR2 SVGIG come from the germline V gene (reference sequence). This chain's CDR3 is CAWSVWAGGGNEQFF. In DNA form, the CDR3 reads TGTGCCTGGAGTGTTTGGGCGGGAGGGGGCAATGAGCAGTTCTTC.

This clonotype was observed many times. The genes are TRBV6-1 and TRBJ1-1, with D unresolved. CDR3 length: 13 residues. The V end lost 6 bases, the J end lost 1 base, and 9 bases lay between the germline ends. CDR1 and CDR2 (germline): MNHNS, SASEGT. CDR3 sequence (DNA): TGTGCCAGCAGACCCAGACAGAACACTGAAGCTTTCTTT. Encoded protein: CASRPRQNTEAFF.